This T cell receptor (beta chain) was profiled in a study of T cells in Graves' hyperthyroidism and ophthalmopathy (dated by TCRdb to the late 2010s). Looking at the study overall: Peripheral blood samples were taken at initial diagnosis, before any treatment was given. The paper reports TCR Vbeta CDR3 sequencing of some 140 peripheral blood samples: approximately 41 ophthalmopathy, about 75 hyperthyroidism and some 17 progressor patients. Following sampling, methimazole starting at 30 mg daily was given to hyperthyroidism patients, and high-dose intravenous methylprednisolone was given to ophthalmopathy patients. Thyroid tissue and blood T-cell repertoires from roughly six Graves' hyperthyroidism patients were also compared in the study. A discovery cohort of fewer than 110 patients, about 44 with Graves' ophthalmopathy and approximately 60 with stable Graves' hyperthyroidism, was used to find distinguishing TCR V-J signatures. Prospective prediction of ophthalmopathy was tested in an independent validation cohort of fewer than 20 hyperthyroidism patients and around 16 patients who later progressed to ophthalmopathy. For training and testing, the 100 or so patients in the discovery cohort were randomly divided in a 7:3 ratio.

About this clonotype itself: Its antigen is currently not known. No much larger clonotype is one base removed from it; base qualities were not supplied.

TCR beta CDR3 regions were amplified from RNA transcripts. For the first round of RT-PCR on the TCR CDR3, the HTBI primer set was used together with the Qiagen OneStep RT-PCR kit. Libraries were constructed in a second round of multiplex PCR, after which size selection and purification were carried out. Paired-end sequencing of the libraries was performed with 100 bp reads on an Illumina HiSeq2000. As for how the authors treated the data: SOAPnuke was used to process the raw data, removing reads that contained adapters or uncalled bases, had a mean Phred below 15, or lacked an exact match to the constant primer or identifier. High-quality paired reads were merged using COPE v1.2.5, and each unique nucleotide sequence was defined as a clonotype. MiTCR v1.1 was used to align the clonotypes against IMGT TRBV, TRBD and TRBJ reference segments. Only V-J combinations with frequency above 0.0001, covering about 99% of repertoires, were analysed. The TCS score was defined as F50 (clonal expansion) divided by E x V (chaos), with BLOSUM62-based TCRdist calculated between CDR3 peptides within each V-J. Welch's t-statistics and random forest reduced several hundred V-J features to 13, which were used in a naive Bayes classifier (R e1071). The public reads were reprocessed in TCRdb via fastp at Q25 and MiXCR, keeping in-frame beta chains. CDR3 protein duplicates are merged, each entry listing the most common genes and DNA. Here the V and J calls rest on TCRdb's processing, not on the authors' analysis. The sample table contains under 400,000 distinct CDR3 sequences; only one count was recorded for roughly 14% of them. The leading ten clones occupy 28% of the sample.

Paper-wide results and their limitations: Sample size was not statistically predetermined, and blinding of investigators to group allocation was not performed. In validation, the model predicted progression to ophthalmopathy with roughly 66% sensitivity and 72% to 85% specificity, a median of 6.5 months before onset. Most expanded thyroid clonotypes (frequency above 0.001) were also detected in blood, suggesting blood repertoires may reflect thyroid immune responses. Ophthalmopathy was separated from stable hyperthyroidism by a 13 V-J signature model, with approximately 90% sensitivity and roughly 81% specificity obtained in cross-validation and 80%/75% obtained in testing.

Hyperthyroidism patients were aged 18 to 65 years and newly diagnosed, with disease duration of less than 2 months. Any patient with an uncontrolled infection, another autoimmune disease, pregnancy or lactation was excluded. Diagnoses were established on the basis of clinical symptoms, serum thyroxine and TRAb, thyroid ultrasound, and orbital computed tomography. For progressor patients, blood was drawn at the first diagnosis of hyperthyroidism, before any ophthalmopathy symptoms had appeared. PBMCs were separated from roughly 10 ml of fresh peripheral blood using Ficoll-Paque density gradient centrifugation. Progressor patients were defined as those initially diagnosed with Graves' hyperthyroidism in whom ophthalmopathy developed during follow-up. Total RNA was extracted with Trizol reagent, and quality was checked on an Agilent 2100 Bioanalyzer. Looking up the germline V gene yields CDR1 SGHRS and CDR2 YFSETQ. V loses 1 base of germline sequence and J loses 1 base, and the interval between the two ends is 13 bases. The CDR3, from cysteine to phenylalanine, totals 16 residues. The retained sequence is limited to the CDR3, 48 bases, with the frame set at the first base.

Sequencing was done on a sample of blood. This TCR derives from a woman aged 18 to 35 with Graves' hyperthyroidism that later progressed to Graves' ophthalmopathy. The chain couples TRBV5-1 to TRBJ2-3; the D gene cannot be resolved beyond TRBD1 or TRBD2, each matching 6 bases. Read as DNA, the sequence is TGCGCCAGCAGCTTGAAGGGGGGAGGTCGCACAGATACGCAGTATTTT. Its translation reads: CASSLKGGGRTDTQYF.